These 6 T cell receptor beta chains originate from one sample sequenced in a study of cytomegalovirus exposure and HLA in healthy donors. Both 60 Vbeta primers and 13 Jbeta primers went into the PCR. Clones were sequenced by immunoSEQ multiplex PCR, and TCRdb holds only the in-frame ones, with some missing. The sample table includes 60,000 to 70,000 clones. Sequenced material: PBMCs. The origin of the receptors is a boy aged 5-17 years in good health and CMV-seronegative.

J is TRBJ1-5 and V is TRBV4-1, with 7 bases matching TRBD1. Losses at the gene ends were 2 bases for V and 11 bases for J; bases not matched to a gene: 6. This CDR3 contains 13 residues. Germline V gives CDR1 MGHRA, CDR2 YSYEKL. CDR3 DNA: TGCGCCAGCAGCCAAATTGCCGACAGGGCCCAGCATTTT. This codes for CASSQIADRAQHF.

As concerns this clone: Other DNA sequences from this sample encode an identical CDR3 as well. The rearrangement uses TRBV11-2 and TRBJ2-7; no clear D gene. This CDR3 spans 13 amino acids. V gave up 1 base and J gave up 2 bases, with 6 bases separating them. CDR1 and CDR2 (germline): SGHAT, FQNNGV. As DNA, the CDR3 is TGTGCCAGCAGCTTAGGCGGCACCTACGAGCAGTACTTC. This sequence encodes CASSLGGTYEQYF.

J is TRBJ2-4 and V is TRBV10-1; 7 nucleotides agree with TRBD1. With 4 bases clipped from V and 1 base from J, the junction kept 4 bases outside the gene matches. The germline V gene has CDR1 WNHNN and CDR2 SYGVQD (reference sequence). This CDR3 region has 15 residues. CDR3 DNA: TGCGCCAGCAGTGGTACAGGGGTGGCCAAAAACATTCAGTACTTC. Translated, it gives CASSGTGVAKNIQYF.

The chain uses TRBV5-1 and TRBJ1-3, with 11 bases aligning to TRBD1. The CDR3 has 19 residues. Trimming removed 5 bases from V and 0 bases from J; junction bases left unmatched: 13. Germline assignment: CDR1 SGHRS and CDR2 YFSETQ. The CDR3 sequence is CASRSDPPGQGGSGNTIYF. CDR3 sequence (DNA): TGCGCCAGCAGATCTGATCCTCCGGGACAGGGGGGCTCTGGAAACACCATATATTTT.

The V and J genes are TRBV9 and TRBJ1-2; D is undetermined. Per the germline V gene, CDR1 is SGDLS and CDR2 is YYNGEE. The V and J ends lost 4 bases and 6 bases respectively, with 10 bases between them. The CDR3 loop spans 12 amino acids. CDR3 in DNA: TGTGCCAGCAGCTTAGGGAGGGATGGCTACACCTTC. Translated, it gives CASSLGRDGYTF. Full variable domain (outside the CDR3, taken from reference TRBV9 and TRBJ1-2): DSGVTQTPKHLITATGQRVTLRCSPRSGDLSVYWYQQSLDQGLQFLIQYYNGEERAKGNILERFSAQQFPDLHSELNLSSLELGDSALYFCASSLGRDGYTFGSGTRLTVV.

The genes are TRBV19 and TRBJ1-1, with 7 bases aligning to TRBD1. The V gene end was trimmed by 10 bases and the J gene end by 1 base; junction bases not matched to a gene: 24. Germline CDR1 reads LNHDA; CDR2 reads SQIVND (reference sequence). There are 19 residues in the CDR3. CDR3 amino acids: CATFPRTLPLTGRNTEAFF. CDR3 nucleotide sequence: TGTGCCACCTTCCCCCGAACCCTGCCTCTGACAGGGCGGAACACTGAAGCTTTCTTT.